This T cell receptor (beta chain) derives from a study of shared clonotypes between healthy human individuals. Whole-study findings and limits: Read depth was anticipated to influence clonotype sharing among donors. Generally, estimated richness proved larger in naive subsets than it did in memory subsets. Shared clonotypes across all four donors exceeded non-shared ones in generation probability.

Turning to this clone: Its antigen remains unknown.

Sorted-subset replicate PCRs used approximately 190 ng of genomic DNA. This amount corresponded to about 30,000 T cell genomes. The assay was immunoSEQ multiplex PCR, and TCRdb's table has in-frame clones only and misses some. The data contain about 2 million clones, 90% to 95% of them singletons. The sequence came from a young man in good health. The sequencing input was naive CD4+ T cells sorted from blood. Subset here: CD45RA+ positively selected.

CDR3: CASSSTTGGDTEAFF. CDR3 in DNA: TGTGCCAGCTCATCCACGACAGGGGGTGACACTGAAGCTTTCTTT. V usage is TRBV18 and J usage is TRBJ1-1, with 9 bases matching TRBD1. V gave up 5 bases and J gave up 3 bases; unmatched junction bases: 7. CDR3 length equals 15 residues. The germline V gene has CDR1 KGHSH and CDR2 LQKENI.